This T cell receptor beta chain came from a study of T cell responses to AZD1222 COVID-19 vaccine. The protocol was immunoSEQ multiplex PCR, while the TCRdb copy is restricted to in-frame clones and leaves out a portion. The sample holds around 44,000 clones; 80% to 90% are singletons and the top ten take 6.5% to 8.5%. Study-wide results and limits: In a largely white British group with more females than males, clonal diversity was possibly underestimated. Receipt of two AZD1222 doses was followed by a rise in Spike-specific TCR breadth and depth.

Note on this clone: What it binds is unknown.

The CDR3 totals 15 residues. Germline V gene data show CDR1 as SGHAT and CDR2 as FQNNGV. Trimming removed 5 bases from V and 5 bases from J, with 18 bases in between. The chain has TRBV11-2 and TRBJ2-5; D may correspond to TRBD1 or TRBD2 (6 bases each). The source of this sequence is an adult who received the AZD1222 COVID-19 vaccine. The sequences come from peripheral blood, collected 28 days after the second AZD1222 dose. CDR3 nucleotides: TGTGCCAGCAGCCCCGACCGGGGGCGGTCTGAGACCCAGTACTTC. Residues: CASSPDRGRSETQYF.